These 24 T cell receptor beta chains were sequenced from one sample in a study of cytomegalovirus exposure and HLA in healthy donors. Profiled with immunoSEQ multiplex PCR; TCRdb holds only in-frame clones, not every one. The repertoire holds 300,000 to 450,000 clones, with about nine tenths as singletons. The sample taken for sequencing was PBMCs. These receptors originate from a woman aged 18-30 years in good health and CMV-seronegative.

This sequence joins TRBV7-9 and TRBJ2-7, with 10 bases lining up with TRBD2. Germline loops: CDR1 SEHNR, CDR2 FQNEAQ (reference sequence). CDR3 length: 17 amino acids. Trimming cost V 5 bases and J 4 bases; bases outside gene matches: 14. The CDR3 protein is CASSPASGRAFSYEQYF. The CDR3 coding sequence is TGTGCCAGCAGCCCCGCGAGCGGGAGGGCCTTTTCTTACGAGCAGTACTTC.

The J gene is TRBJ1-1, the V gene TRBV28; D is ambiguous. The V end was cut by 3 bases, the J end by 6 bases, with 11 bases between. Germline-derived CDR1 and CDR2 are MDHEN and SYDVKM. The CDR3 covers 13 residues. The CDR3 is CASSFPQRSEAFF. The CDR3 region has the DNA TGTGCCAGCAGTTTCCCCCAGAGGTCTGAAGCTTTCTTT.

This clone was counted once. CDR3 DNA: TGTGCCATCTCGTTCAGGGGGAACACTGAAGCTTTCTTT. This sequence encodes CAISFRGNTEAFF. The J gene is TRBJ1-1, the V gene TRBV10-3, with TRBD1 as a possible D gene (6 bases). Trimming pared 8 bases from V and 1 base from J, leaving 11 bases between. CDR1 is ENHRY and CDR2 is SYGVKD in the germline V gene. This CDR3 contains 13 residues.

The V gene is TRBV29-1, the J gene TRBJ2-1; D may be TRBD2 (6 bases). V lost 5 bases to trimming and J lost 0 bases, with 8 bases between them. Looked up from germline, CDR1 is SQVTM and CDR2 is ANQGSEA. This CDR3 has 13 residues. CDR3 in amino acids: CSVRGSSYNEQFF. The CDR3 DNA reads as TGCAGCGTTCGGGGGAGCTCCTACAATGAGCAGTTCTTC.

The chain employs TRBV28 and TRBJ1-2; 7 positions agree with TRBD1. In germline, CDR1 is MDHEN, CDR2 SYDVKM. Trimming cost V 3 bases and J 4 bases; bases outside gene matches: 2. This CDR3 region has 13 residues. The CDR3 DNA reads TGTGCCAGCAGTTTGACAGGGCTCTATGGCTACACCTTC. Its protein product is CASSLTGLYGYTF.

V usage is TRBV10-3 and J usage is TRBJ2-7; 8 bases align to TRBD1. Germline V gene lookup returns CDR1 ENHRY and CDR2 SYGVKD. V was pared by 7 bases and J by 5 bases, with 4 bases of the junction left unmatched. This CDR3 has 12 residues. Written as DNA, the CDR3 is TGTGCCATCAATCAGGGGGCGGACGAGCAGTACTTC. It translates to CAINQGADEQYF.

V and J are TRBV28 and TRBJ1-1, with 8 bases aligning to TRBD1. Germline CDR1 is MDHEN and CDR2 is SYDVKM. The ends lost 4 bases at V and 4 bases at J; junction bases unmatched: 8. This CDR3 comprises 15 residues. The DNA for the CDR3 is TGTGCCAGCAGTTCAATTACAGGGGGTAGCACTGAAGCTTTCTTT. It encodes CASSSITGGSTEAFF.

The V gene is TRBV28, the J gene TRBJ2-5; 10 nucleotides agree with TRBD1. Trimming removed 6 bases from V and 4 bases from J; junction bases left unmatched: 11. Germline loops: CDR1 MDHEN, CDR2 SYDVKM. The length of the CDR3 is 16 residues. The CDR3 spells CASSEPGQGKGETQYF. The CDR3 DNA reads as TGTGCCAGCAGCGAGCCGGGACAGGGGAAGGGAGAGACCCAGTACTTC.

V is TRBV7-9 and J is TRBJ2-7; TRBD2 might be the D (6 bases). The V end lost 5 bases, the J end lost 3 bases, and 20 bases lay between the germline ends. CDR1 SEHNR and CDR2 FQNEAQ come from the germline V gene (reference sequence). The CDR3 has 16 residues. CDR3 DNA: TGTGCCAGCAGCCCCCCCTTGGAGGGTGGGAGCTACGAGCAGTACTTC. Its translation is CASSPPLEGGSYEQYF.

This chain links TRBV28 with TRBJ2-1, with 11 bases fitting TRBD2. V lost 5 bases, J lost 5 bases, and 5 bases stayed unmatched. Germline CDR1 is MDHEN and CDR2 is SYDVKM. CDR3 size: 15 residues. The CDR3 nucleotides are TGTGCCAGCAGTAACCCGGGACTAGCGGACAATGAGCAGTTCTTC. It codes for CASSNPGLADNEQFF.

The chain couples TRBV28 to TRBJ1-6; 8 bases line up with TRBD1. From germline, CDR1 is MDHEN and CDR2 SYDVKM. V trimming: 4 bases; J trimming: 7 bases; junction bases outside the gene matches: 3. The CDR3 is 14 amino acids. CDR3: CASSSGQVNSPLHF. The CDR3 DNA follows: TGTGCCAGCAGTTCGGGACAGGTGAATTCACCCCTCCACTTT.

This clone was counted only a few times. The J gene is TRBJ2-7, the V gene TRBV5-4; 9 nucleotides match TRBD2. Losses at the gene ends were 0 bases for V and 3 bases for J; bases not matched to a gene: 7. Germline V lookup: CDR1 SGHNT, CDR2 YYREEE (reference sequence). The length of the CDR3 is 16 residues. The CDR3 loop reads CASSLDLAGYNYEQYF. In DNA form, the CDR3 reads TGTGCCAGCAGCTTGGATCTAGCGGGATACAACTACGAGCAGTACTTC.

V gene TRBV5-1 combines with J gene TRBJ2-1; 7 nucleotides line up with TRBD2. The V gene's germline CDR1 is SGHRS and CDR2 YFSETQ. The trim removed 0 bases at V and 3 bases at J, leaving 3 bases unmatched. This CDR3 comprises 15 residues. The CDR3 protein is CASSLGLAVYNEQFF. The CDR3 bases are TGCGCCAGCAGCTTGGGGCTAGCGGTCTACAATGAGCAGTTCTTC.

This clone was seen more than once but under ten times. The chain has TRBV5-1 and TRBJ2-2; 8 nucleotides align to TRBD1. This CDR3 has 17 residues. V trimming: 0 bases; J trimming: 1 base; junction bases outside the gene matches: 5. Germline V gene lookup returns CDR1 SGHRS and CDR2 YFSETQ. CDR3 amino acids: CASSLGRGLGNTGELFF. The CDR3 DNA sequence: TGCGCCAGCAGCTTGGGCAGGGGGCTTGGGAACACCGGGGAGCTGTTTTTT.

The rearrangement joins TRBV2 to TRBJ1-5; D is possibly TRBD1 (6 bases). The CDR3 length is 19 residues. Germline V gene sequence: CDR1 SNHLY, CDR2 FYNNEI. V lost 4 bases, J lost 1 base, and 23 bases lay in between. CDR3 DNA sequence: TGTGCCAGCAGTGGTCGCGACAGGTTGGGTTTGGAGAGCAATCAGCCCCAGCATTTT. This sequence encodes CASSGRDRLGLESNQPQHF.

This clone came up once. This chain links TRBV5-6 with TRBJ1-3; no firm D call. The V and J ends lost 0 bases and 1 base respectively, with 11 bases between them. This CDR3 region has 16 residues. CDR1 and CDR2 from the germline V gene are SGHDT and YYEEEE. In nucleotides, the CDR3 is TGTGCCAGCAGCTTGGCTGGCGAGGAATCTGGAAACACCATATATTTT. This translates into CASSLAGEESGNTIYF. Supplemented by reference TRBV5-6 and TRBJ1-3, the full variable domain reads DAGVTQSPTHLIKTRGQQVTLRCSPKSGHDTVSWYQQALGQGPQFIFQYYEEEERQRGNFPDRFSGHQFPNYSSELNVNALLLGDSALYLCASSLAGEESGNTIYFGEGSWLTVV.

The genes are TRBV11-2 and TRBJ2-1; D is uncertain. Germline CDR1 and CDR2: SGHAT and FQNNGV. V was pared by 2 bases and J by 16 bases, with 18 bases between. CDR3 size: 13 residues. The CDR3 reads CASSLSLAAWLFF. CDR3 sequence (DNA): TGTGCCAGCAGCTTATCACTTGCGGCCTGGCTATTCTTC. Drawing the rest from reference TRBV11-2 and TRBJ2-1, the complete variable domain is EAGVAQSPRYKIIEKRQSVAFWCNPISGHATLYWYQQILGQGPKLLIQFQNNGVVDDSQLPKDRFSAERLKGVDSTLKIQPAKLEDSAVYLCASSLSLAAWLFFGPGTRLTVL.

This clone was detected only a few times. The chain carries TRBV5-1 and TRBJ2-3, with 9 bases fitting TRBD1. Looked up from germline, CDR1 is SGHRS and CDR2 is YFSETQ. This CDR3 is built from 17 residues. V shed 3 bases, J shed 6 bases, and the junction held 14 bases outside the gene matches. DNA for the CDR3: TGCGCCAGCAGCTCGTCTCATCCGGGGACAGGGAAGGATACGCAGTATTTT. Encoded protein: CASSSSHPGTGKDTQYF.

V gene TRBV27 combines with J gene TRBJ2-7; a weak D match, TRBD2 (5 bases). Per germline, CDR1 MNHEY and CDR2 SMNVEV (reference sequence). V lost 6 bases to trimming and J lost 3 bases, with 12 bases between them. The CDR3 loop spans 13 amino acids. The CDR3 region has the DNA TGTGCCAGCAGCTTAAACGGGAACTACGAGCAGTACTTC. Encoded protein: CASSLNGNYEQYF.

The chain uses TRBV6-5 and TRBJ1-2, with 8 bases aligning to TRBD1. Germline V CDR1 and CDR2: MNHEY, SVGAGI. The J segment lost 5 bases and the V segment lost 5 bases, leaving 10 bases of the junction unmatched. The CDR3 length is 15 residues. In nucleotides, the CDR3 is TGTGCCAGCAGTGGTGGGACAGGTGACATTTATGGCTACACCTTC. This gives the protein CASSGGTGDIYGYTF.

V is TRBV7-8 and J is TRBJ2-4, with 9 bases lining up with TRBD1. This CDR3 is built from 15 residues. The V and J ends lost 3 bases and 2 bases, in that order; junction bases with no gene match: 2. Germline CDR1 and CDR2: SGHVS and FQNEAQ. This CDR3 reads CASSFGQGTKNIQYF. The DNA for the CDR3 is TGTGCCAGCAGCTTCGGACAGGGGACCAAAAACATTCAGTACTTC. Full variable domain (outside the CDR3, taken from reference TRBV7-8 and TRBJ2-4): GAGVSQSPRYKVAKRGQDVALRCDPISGHVSLFWYQQALGQGPEFLTYFQNEAQLDKSGLPSDRFFAERPEGSVSTLKIQRTQQEDSAVYLCASSFGQGTKNIQYFGAGTRLSVL.

This chain joins TRBV4-1 and TRBJ2-1; 8 nucleotides match TRBD1. This CDR3 has 15 amino acids. Germline CDR1 is MGHRA and CDR2 is YSYEKL. Trimming took 1 base from V and 7 from J; bases not matched to a gene: 6. The CDR3 loop reads CASSQAPGQANEQFF. As DNA, the CDR3 is TGCGCCAGCAGCCAAGCTCCGGGACAGGCGAATGAGCAGTTCTTC.

J is TRBJ2-3 and V is TRBV27; the match to TRBD1 covers 9 bases. Germline values: CDR1 MNHEY, CDR2 SMNVEV (reference sequence). The CDR3 is 15 residues long. Germline trimming cut 4 bases from V and 4 bases from J; bases unmatched to any gene: 6. The DNA of the CDR3 is TGTGCCAGCAGTTCGTGGACAGGGGAGGCAGATACGCAGTATTTT. The encoded protein is CASSSWTGEADTQYF.

The CDR3 sequence: CASTTVGKSGSPLHF. In nucleotides, the CDR3 is TGTGCCAGCACCACGGTAGGGAAAAGCGGTTCACCCCTCCACTTT. This chain links TRBV6-6 with TRBJ1-6; D gene uncertain. V lost 7 bases to trimming and J lost 9 bases, with 19 bases between them. This CDR3 has 15 residues. CDR1 is MNHNY and CDR2 is SVGAGI in the germline V gene (reference sequence).